This section outlines one TCR beta chain sequence together with its context. Its antigen is unknown. It has no much larger one-base neighbor in the sample; base qualities were not kept. The sample belongs to a study of cytomegalovirus exposure and HLA in healthy donors (dated by TCRdb to between 2016 and 2019). Regarding the research as a whole: In an earlier analysis of 587 of the donors, about 260 Gb of sequence data and just under 120 million unique TCR beta sequences from about 179 million T cells were reported. About 300 gigabases of sequencing data and some 85 million unique TCR sequences were included in an early release covering several hundred HLA-typed donors. Of the approximately 400 genotyped donors, approximately 80% were placed in the genetic ancestry cluster associated with self-reported Caucasian donors. The aim of the study was to test whether cataloging public T cell receptors could identify signatures of past pathogen exposure. The T cell repertoires of 666 subjects were profiled by immunosequencing and related to cytomegalovirus serostatus. Along with the 666-subject first cohort, a separate validation cohort of over 90 different subjects was used. To predict cytomegalovirus infection status, the study brought together high-throughput TCR immunosequencing, statistical association of individual TCRs with disease status, and machine learning. In a later analysis, previously published TCR beta repertoires from roughly 710 donors were re-analyzed and high-resolution HLA genotyping was added so that TCR occurrence patterns could be studied. Rather than drawing on any new phenotypic data, the later analysis identified candidate immune exposures from TCR beta sequences and the way those sequences occurred across donors. In an earlier analysis of more than 550 of the donors, high-throughput TCR beta sequencing was used to judge whether each TCR beta V gene segment behaved as functional or pseudogenic. Alongside the repertoire data, information on donor age, sex, ethnicity and CMV serostatus was compiled. A later genetic analysis took genome-wide SNP genotypes for about three fifths of the 666 donors and used that subset as a discovery cohort. All discovery cohort repertoires had been generated on a single sequencing platform. Both class I and class II loci were covered by HLA typing, at four-digit resolution. Typing coverage differed by locus: A, B, C, DRB1 and DQB1 were typed in roughly 620-640 donors, DQA1 in roughly 500, DPA1 in 600 to 610, and DPB1 in 400 to 480. Roughly five DR-DQ haplotypes were treated as single units for association and clustering because of strong linkage in the cohort. Across some 400 genotyped donors of the cohort, an average of approximately 220,000 unique TCR beta nucleotide sequences per donor were sequenced, and 15% to 20% of those sequences were non-productive. Broad study findings and their caveats: The authors suggested that the approach could potentially be generalized to other disease states and immunological phenotypes. The classifier was reported to diagnose cytomegalovirus status with high specificity and sensitivity in both the original and validation cohorts. In a later genetic analysis, fewer N-insertions in productive TCRs were reported among donors in an Asian-associated ancestry cluster than the roughly 670-donor mean. The cohort was sequenced for TCR beta chains only, and without alpha or paired-chain data the features that could be detected were limited. The sequencing pipeline was judged likely to have produced a cluster of highly shared sequence variants as a technical artifact. A further reported finding was that TCR beta sequences accurately predicted the HLA-A and HLA-B alleles for most subjects in the first cohort. In the study, around 160 TCR beta chains were listed as associated with cytomegalovirus. Some IMGT-functional V segments, including TRBV6-2 and TRBV6-3, could not be told apart with the 87-base-pair reads, so those segments were excluded. In an earlier analysis of 587 of the donors, most TCR beta V segments were observed in productive rearrangements about 90% or about 30% of the time, broadly matching IMGT annotations. In a later analysis, HLA-associated TCR beta chains showed more clonal expansion and lower generation probabilities than non-associated chains that were equally common. For the cohort, immune exposure information was limited to CMV serostatus. Sequencing depth was assumed to be roughly uniform across donors in the presence/absence analyses, though that assumption may not hold. Most CMV-associated TCR beta chains appeared to be HLA-restricted in a later analysis, and the HLA associations seemed to be driven largely by CMV exposure. In a later genetic analysis, a missense DCLRE1C variant was associated with V-gene and J-gene trimming of TCR beta chains, and the association was replicated in an independent cohort. Linkage disequilibrium might explain the correlated functional status among segregating V segments, but an unknown experimental factor could not be ruled out. Several of the top co-occurrence clusters appeared to be linked to parvovirus B19, influenza, CMV and Epstein-Barr virus, according to a later analysis. In vitro tests confirmed that a few of the cytomegalovirus-associated TCR beta chains recognize cytomegalovirus antigens. The earlier analysis of approximately 590 of the donors excluded about 16 rarely observed V segments, including chromosome 9 orphons, because counts were too low. At a false discovery rate of 0.05, a later analysis linked fewer than 20,000 TCR beta sequences to specific HLA alleles. Most TCR sequences were seen in very few donors, while some public TCRs were found in many individuals. Because HLA typing was missing for some donors at each locus, association tests included only the typed subset. When HLA alleles, especially DR and DQ, strongly co-occurred, TCR associations were difficult to assign to individual alleles. In a later analysis, TCR association rates were found to vary across HLA loci, with the most associated TCRs seen for DRB1 alleles and the fewest for HLA-C alleles.

The cohort consisted of approximately 670 healthy bone marrow donors. Cohort members were all nominally healthy when sampled, although unrecorded immune exposures were likely present. The donor was CMV seropositive and was included in the group of around 300 seropositive cohort members. A peripheral blood sample was provided by each donor, and peripheral blood mononuclear cells were used for TCR beta sequencing. The Qiagen DNeasy Blood Extraction Kit was used to extract genomic DNA from the blood cell samples. Library preparation employed the immunoSEQ multiplex PCR assay. A mixture of 60 forward primers for TCR Vbeta segments and 13 reverse primers for TCR Jbeta segments was used in the multiplex PCR. The CDR3 region of rearranged TCR beta genes was amplified from genomic DNA with a multiplex PCR assay. Amplified TCR beta libraries were sequenced as 87-base-pair reads on the Illumina HiSeq System. The authors processed their data as follows. Across the roughly 700 repertoires, a later analysis counted about 81 million unique TCR beta chains, 9.5 million to 12 million of which were shared by at least two donors. A nearest-neighbor algorithm error-corrected the raw reads and collapsed the reads into unique sequences, merging closely related sequences to remove PCR and sequencing errors. V, D and J gene segments were assigned by aligning CDR3 sequences to IMGT reference sequences. For a sequence to be retained, a match of at least six nucleotides to both a V gene segment and a J gene segment was required. Rearrangements were called productive when the CDR3 lacked stop codons and stayed in frame with V and J; all others were non-productive. Following IMGT convention, CDR3 was defined as the stretch from the second conserved V-encoded cysteine up to the conserved J-encoded phenylalanine. The earlier analysis of 587 of the donors excluded sequences that lacked an unambiguous match to a single V gene segment. An earlier analysis of several hundred of the donors classified V segments as functional when productive rearrangements were above 56.7% and as segregating when the standard deviation between donors was above 5%. A statistical classification framework was built for diagnosing cytomegalovirus status from the catalog of TCR beta chain sequences. V and J gene assignment, in a later analysis, came from comparing TCR nucleotide sequences with IMGT/GENE-DB human TR gene sequences. Using the TCRdist pipeline, a later analysis assigned CDR3 sequences along with most-parsimonious VDJ recombination scenarios. A later analysis defined each TCR beta chain by its CDR3 amino acid sequence plus V-gene family, and excluded reads lacking a unique V-gene family. To address suspected cross-contamination and a sequencing artifact, a later analysis removed under 600 highly shared, low-generation-probability nucleotide sequences. In a later analysis, a clonal expansion index for each public chain was calculated from normalized within-repertoire ranks of inferred template counts. In a later analysis, generation probabilities were computed with a VDJ recombination model fitted to out-of-frame rearrangements, and the resulting probabilities were checked against IGoR. A later analysis scored TCR-TCR, TCR-HLA and TCR-CMV co-occurrence with hypergeometric tests, applying a repertoire-size bias correction to TCR pairs. In a later analysis, false discovery rates were estimated by permuting HLA or CMV assignments 20 times. In a later analysis, co-occurring TCRs were grouped using DBSCAN, and TCRdist sequence similarity was added for clustering within HLA-allele-positive subsets. For co-occurrence clustering, repertoires with fewer than 30,000 or more than 120,000 public chains were excluded, along with a handful of repertoires with anomalous nucleotide sharing. Imported from immuneACCESS, the table was reduced by TCRdb to in-frame sequences with V and J called. These copies leave out some clones; in studies compared against another copy, an unresolved V gene accounts for under half, and the cause of the remainder is not known. V and J calls and clone size follow that table, whereas D and trimming were derived from the DNA. Counted in this sample were about 92,000 clones; about 84% of them appeared once. The biggest ten clones account for 0.95% to 1.5% of the sample.

The CDR3 sequence holds 15 residues, the cysteine and phenylalanine included. Only the CDR3 DNA stays, 45 bases, in frame from base 1. CDR1 and CDR2, looked up from the germline V gene, are MNHNS and SASEGT. At the junction V is shortened by 1 base and J by 1 base, with 11 bases in between. The receptor comes from a girl aged 2-10 years in good health and CMV-seropositive. The chain is made from TRBV6-1 and TRBJ2-7; the best D guess is TRBD2, with 6 bases matching. The specimen sequenced was PBMCs. The CDR3 in this case is CASSEGMAGSYEQYF. The bases read TGTGCCAGCAGTGAAGGCATGGCGGGATCCTACGAGCAGTACTTC.